This entry is about one TCR beta chain. Other DNA sequences in the sample encode the same CDR3. The assay was immunoSEQ multiplex PCR, and TCRdb's table has in-frame clones only and misses some. The data show approximately 270,000 clones, about 91% seen once. The sample is drawn from a study of blood T cell repertoires in COVID-19. J gave up 0 bases and V 2 bases, and 2 bases lay outside the gene matches. This CDR3 contains 14 residues. CDR1 and CDR2 from the germline V gene are SGDLS and YYNGEE. V gene TRBV9 combines with J gene TRBJ2-7, with 7 bases lining up with TRBD2. This receptor was taken from a man aged 35-49 years who had been exposed to COVID-19. The sample comprised PBMCs or T cells enriched from blood (not recorded which). CDR3 sequence (DNA): TGTGCCAGCAGCGTGGGCGGGAGCTCCTACGAGCAGTACTTC. Protein: CASSVGGSSYEQYF.